Presented here are 15 T cell receptor beta chains from one specimen sequenced in a study of T cells in Graves' hyperthyroidism and ophthalmopathy. Amplification yielded TCR beta CDR3 regions, with RNA transcripts as the source. The primer set for the first-round RT-PCR of the TCR CDR3 was HTBI. TCRdb used MiXCR to reprocess the multiplex PCR reads, holding one entry per CDR3 protein. This table holds 400,000 or so distinct CDR3 sequences, over 11% found once. The sample comprised blood. These receptors all stem from a man in his fifties with Graves' ophthalmopathy.

This clonotype came up a few times. The chain combines TRBV5-1 with TRBJ1-2; D may be TRBD1 (6 bases). The V gene's germline CDR1 is SGHRS and CDR2 YFSETQ. The CDR3 is 17 residues long. V was shortened by 0 bases and J by 1 base, with 16 bases between the two germline ends. CDR3 in amino acids: CASSLAARSRGNYGYTF. CDR3 sequence (DNA): TGCGCCAGCAGCTTGGCGGCCAGGAGCAGGGGTAACTATGGCTACACCTTC.

This clonotype was recorded only once. This may be a read error, as it is one base from a much larger clone. The V call is TRBV25-1, the J call TRBJ1-1; D gene ambiguous. The CDR3 spans 18 residues. Per the germline V gene, CDR1 is MGHDK and CDR2 is SYGVNS. The germline V and J ends were trimmed by 2 bases and 2 bases, with 21 bases remaining between them. The chain's CDR3 is CASSEPFDPITENTEAFF. The CDR3 DNA follows: TGTGCCAGCAGTGAACCATTCGACCCCATAACGGAAAACACTGAAGCTTTCTTT.

V and J are TRBV6-6 and TRBJ2-4; D call uncertain. The germline V gene encodes CDR1 MNHNY and CDR2 SVGAGI (reference sequence). This CDR3 has 16 residues. Trimming took off 2 bases at V and 0 bases at J, with 11 bases between the two ends. The CDR3 sequence: CASSYGGSLAKNIQYF. CDR3 DNA sequence: TGTGCCAGCAGTTACGGTGGCTCTTTAGCCAAAAACATTCAGTACTTC.

This clonotype occurred a few times. The chain has TRBV20-1 and TRBJ2-7; D not resolved. Germline values: CDR1 DFQATT, CDR2 SNEGSKA (reference sequence). The CDR3 covers 14 residues. V lost 3 bases to trimming and J lost 0 bases, with 12 bases between them. The CDR3 here is CSASLSQSSYEQYF. In nucleotides, the CDR3 is TGCAGTGCTAGTCTCTCGCAGAGCTCCTACGAGCAGTACTTC.

This clonotype was picked up many times. V is TRBV20-1 and J is TRBJ1-1, with 7 bases lining up with TRBD1. V lost 6 bases to trimming and J lost 1 base; unmatched junction nucleotides: 8. Germline V lookup: CDR1 DFQATT, CDR2 SNEGSKA (reference sequence). The CDR3 loop spans 14 amino acids. The CDR3 protein is CSAANDRENTEAFF. CDR3 nucleotides: TGCAGTGCGGCCAACGACAGGGAGAACACTGAAGCTTTCTTT.

This clonotype was counted a few times. V usage is TRBV6-1 and J usage is TRBJ2-1; D is possibly TRBD1 (6 bases). The CDR3 covers 14 residues. Trimming took 8 bases from V and 4 from J, leaving 15 bases between them. Germline lookup yields CDR1 MNHNS and CDR2 SASEGT. CDR3 sequence: CASRWGRNYNEQFF. The CDR3 DNA reads TGTGCCAGCCGCTGGGGGCGGAATTACAATGAGCAGTTCTTC.

The chain is built from TRBV19 and TRBJ2-5; the match to TRBD2 covers 9 bases. V lost 0 bases, J lost 7 bases, and 3 bases stayed unmatched. The CDR3 is 14 residues long. Germline CDR1 and CDR2: LNHDA and SQIVND (reference sequence). CDR3 protein: CASSIDSGSGTQYF. In DNA form, the CDR3 reads TGTGCCAGTAGTATAGATAGCGGGAGTGGGACCCAGTACTTC.

At least ten counts were recorded for this clonotype. The chain is built from TRBV5-4 and TRBJ2-3; 10 bases align to TRBD2. V lost 3 bases, J lost 4 bases, and 11 bases stayed unmatched. The germline V gene has CDR1 SGHNT and CDR2 YYREEE (reference sequence). The CDR3 is made up of 17 amino acids. CDR3 sequence: CASSSKTSGSMADTQYF. CDR3 nucleotide sequence: TGTGCCAGCAGCTCGAAGACTAGCGGGTCCATGGCAGATACGCAGTATTTT.

The chain joins TRBV29-1 to TRBJ2-7; D may be TRBD1 (5 bases). This CDR3 spans 12 amino acids. V lost 4 bases and J lost 4, with 11 bases in between. CDR1 and CDR2 (germline): SQVTM, ANQGSEA. The CDR3 coding sequence is TGCAGCGTTGTGGCAGGGTTGTACGAGCAGTACTTC. Translating gives CSVVAGLYEQYF.

This clonotype was counted at least ten times. The chain is built from TRBV29-1 and TRBJ2-7; D is perhaps TRBD2 (6 bases). The germline V gene has CDR1 SQVTM and CDR2 ANQGSEA. This CDR3 has 11 amino acids. Trimming shortened V by 4 bases and J by 7 bases, and 11 bases separated the two germline ends. CDR3 sequence: CSVALGGEQYF. The CDR3, as DNA: TGCAGCGTTGCCCTAGGAGGGGAGCAGTACTTC.

This clonotype occurred many times. The chain joins TRBV18 to TRBJ2-1; D perhaps matches TRBD1 (5 bases). The CDR3 covers 12 residues. Germline loops: CDR1 KGHSH, CDR2 LQKENI. The V gene lost 4 bases and the J gene lost 8 bases, with 9 bases spanning the gap. The CDR3: CASSLGAYEQFF. The CDR3 nucleotides read TGTGCCAGCTCACTAGGGGCCTATGAGCAGTTCTTC.

With regard to this clonotype: A much larger clonotype is one base distant, so this may be a read error. The CDR3 sequence: CASGLIPGLGKNIQYF. For the CDR3, the DNA is TGTGCCAGCGGCTTAATTCCGGGTTTGGGCAAAAACATTCAGTACTTC. The genes are TRBV11-2 and TRBJ2-4; D is unresolved. Germline V lookup: CDR1 SGHAT, CDR2 FQNNGV. The CDR3 extends over 16 amino acids.

Many counts were recorded for this clonotype. The chain has TRBV28 and TRBJ1-5; 9 positions match TRBD1. There are 17 residues in the CDR3. Germline trimming cut 7 bases from V and 5 bases from J; bases unmatched to any gene: 15. Looked up from germline, CDR1 is MDHEN and CDR2 is SYDVKM. CDR3 nucleotides: TGTGCCAGCACCATAGCAGGGACAGGGCAGGGTTATCAGCCCCAGCATTTT. Protein product: CASTIAGTGQGYQPQHF.

This clonotype was seen many times. The chain joins TRBV30 to TRBJ1-4; perhaps TRBD1 as D (5 bases). V lost 2 bases and J lost 0, with 13 bases in between. The CDR3 spans 16 residues. Germline V gene data show CDR1 as GTSNPN and CDR2 as SVGIG (reference sequence). The CDR3 sequence is CAWSIGTGTTNEKLFF. As DNA, the CDR3 is TGTGCCTGGAGTATCGGTACAGGCACAACTAATGAAAAACTGTTTTTT.

The chain employs TRBV19 and TRBJ2-3; possible D gene TRBD1, 5 bases. This CDR3 comprises 15 residues. Germline V gene data show CDR1 as LNHDA and CDR2 as SQIVND (reference sequence). V shed 10 bases and J shed 0 bases, with 17 bases lying between them. The CDR3 DNA is TGTGCCACCCGAGACAGAGCCTCTAGCACAGATACGCAGTATTTT. Amino acids: CATRDRASSTDTQYF.